Listed below are T cell receptor beta chains from one sample, sequenced in a study of shared clonotypes between healthy human individuals. Clones were read by immunoSEQ multiplex PCR, and TCRdb kept only the in-frame ones, dropping some. This repertoire shows some 1 million clones, 60% to 80% found once; its top ten account for about 1.5%. Sequencing input: memory CD4+ T cells sorted from blood. The source of these receptors is a man aged 18-30 years in good health. CDR3s include the opening cysteine and the closing phenylalanine or tryptophan. Each record gives: D gene, J gene, V gene, CDR3 protein. D genes are given only for firm matches.

d_gene: -
j_gene: TRBJ2-1
v_gene: TRBV9
CDR3aa: CASSVVEGAYNEQFF

d_gene: -
j_gene: TRBJ1-3
v_gene: TRBV11-2
CDR3aa: CASSLGQASTGNTIYF

d_gene: TRBD1
j_gene: TRBJ1-2
v_gene: TRBV6-1
CDR3aa: CASSKEEGAFGYTF

d_gene: -
j_gene: TRBJ2-1
v_gene: TRBV2
CDR3aa: CASRETIQFF

d_gene: TRBD2
j_gene: TRBJ2-7
v_gene: TRBV5-1
CDR3aa: CASSRTSGRDVYEQYF

d_gene: TRBD2
j_gene: TRBJ2-5
v_gene: TRBV5-4
CDR3aa: CASSRLAGGPGETQYF

d_gene: -
j_gene: TRBJ1-1
v_gene: TRBV19
CDR3aa: CASTSLWGGDTEAFF

d_gene: -
j_gene: TRBJ1-5
v_gene: TRBV5-4
CDR3aa: CASSRDPSQPQHF

d_gene: -
j_gene: TRBJ1-6
v_gene: TRBV2
CDR3aa: CASTLYGVGNSPLHF

d_gene: -
j_gene: TRBJ1-2
v_gene: TRBV6-1
CDR3aa: CASSEPGYGYTF

d_gene: TRBD2
j_gene: TRBJ2-3
v_gene: TRBV5-4
CDR3aa: CASSHGLAAPQGTDTQYF

d_gene: -
j_gene: TRBJ1-3
v_gene: TRBV6-1
CDR3aa: CASNIQLYTGNTIYF

d_gene: -
j_gene: TRBJ2-2
v_gene: TRBV10-1
CDR3aa: CASSESRVGDINTGELFF

d_gene: -
j_gene: TRBJ1-6
v_gene: TRBV5-5
CDR3aa: CASSPQDTYNSPLHF

d_gene: TRBD2
j_gene: TRBJ2-1
v_gene: TRBV7-2
CDR3aa: CASSLRNGLVGNEQFF

d_gene: TRBD2
j_gene: TRBJ2-5
v_gene: TRBV5-4
CDR3aa: CASSQQRDEETQYF

d_gene: -
j_gene: TRBJ2-6
v_gene: TRBV15
CDR3aa: CATSGGGGPGANVLTF

d_gene: TRBD1
j_gene: TRBJ1-2
v_gene: TRBV12-5
CDR3aa: CASGLSGGGGYTF

d_gene: -
j_gene: TRBJ2-2
v_gene: TRBV25-1
CDR3aa: CASQKGRKNTGELFF

d_gene: TRBD1
j_gene: TRBJ2-7
v_gene: TRBV4-3
CDR3aa: CASSRGTGTYEQYF

d_gene: -
j_gene: TRBJ2-7
v_gene: TRBV19
CDR3aa: CASRNPGQNSYEQYF

d_gene: TRBD1
j_gene: TRBJ2-7
v_gene: TRBV5-1
CDR3aa: CASSGATGGSYEQYF

d_gene: -
j_gene: TRBJ1-5
v_gene: TRBV5-3
CDR3aa: CARSCPWEDLYQPQHF

d_gene: -
j_gene: TRBJ1-4
v_gene: TRBV2
CDR3aa: CASSAEQGRTNEKLFF

d_gene: TRBD2
j_gene: TRBJ2-3
v_gene: TRBV11-2
CDR3aa: CASSLAGVADTQYF

d_gene: -
j_gene: TRBJ2-3
v_gene: TRBV5-8
CDR3aa: CASSLGAKADTQYF

d_gene: TRBD1
j_gene: TRBJ2-5
v_gene: TRBV4-2
CDR3aa: CASSRGGQGYQETQYF

d_gene: -
j_gene: TRBJ2-5
v_gene: TRBV5-1
CDR3aa: CASSLDREGTQYF

d_gene: -
j_gene: TRBJ2-2
v_gene: TRBV11-2
CDR3aa: CASSPLGTNTGELFF

d_gene: TRBD1
j_gene: TRBJ2-5
v_gene: TRBV6-1
CDR3aa: CASSEGADRGQETQYF

d_gene: -
j_gene: TRBJ1-1
v_gene: TRBV4-3
CDR3aa: CASSQESSAYTEAFF

d_gene: TRBD2
j_gene: TRBJ2-7
v_gene: TRBV27
CDR3aa: CASSPGLTYEQYF

d_gene: TRBD2
j_gene: TRBJ2-1
v_gene: TRBV11-3
CDR3aa: CASSLGSGNHEQFF

d_gene: -
j_gene: TRBJ2-2
v_gene: TRBV6-5
CDR3aa: CASSYDRTGAGELFF

d_gene: -
j_gene: TRBJ1-5
v_gene: TRBV5-1
CDR3aa: CASSLDGSSNQPQHF

d_gene: -
j_gene: TRBJ1-4
v_gene: TRBV7-9
CDR3aa: CASSSPPGAENEKLFF

d_gene: -
j_gene: TRBJ2-7
v_gene: TRBV7-8
CDR3aa: CASSLTGLTYEQYF

d_gene: -
j_gene: TRBJ1-1
v_gene: TRBV4-3
CDR3aa: CASSQSGGDTEAFF

d_gene: TRBD2
j_gene: TRBJ2-5
v_gene: TRBV7-9
CDR3aa: CASSSPAGVGETQYF

d_gene: -
j_gene: TRBJ2-3
v_gene: TRBV27
CDR3aa: CASSFSSAPYSTDTQYF

d_gene: TRBD1
j_gene: TRBJ1-1
v_gene: TRBV4-3
CDR3aa: CASRGQGNTEAFF

d_gene: TRBD1
j_gene: TRBJ1-6
v_gene: TRBV28
CDR3aa: CASSFPLTGSSYNSPLHF

d_gene: TRBD2
j_gene: TRBJ2-7
v_gene: TRBV4-1
CDR3aa: CASSHPVTSGNSYEQYF

d_gene: -
j_gene: TRBJ1-4
v_gene: TRBV4-1
CDR3aa: CASSQDPRGVTNEKLFF

d_gene: TRBD2
j_gene: TRBJ2-5
v_gene: TRBV7-9
CDR3aa: CASSLASGGAETQYF

d_gene: -
j_gene: TRBJ1-2
v_gene: TRBV19
CDR3aa: CASSISQQSWGYTF

d_gene: -
j_gene: TRBJ1-4
v_gene: TRBV5-6
CDR3aa: CASSGNKLAKLFF

d_gene: TRBD1
j_gene: TRBJ2-2
v_gene: TRBV4-3
CDR3aa: CASSQDGRGTGMPNTGELFF

d_gene: TRBD1
j_gene: TRBJ2-7
v_gene: TRBV18
CDR3aa: CASSPGQGDEQYF

d_gene: TRBD2
j_gene: TRBJ2-1
v_gene: TRBV27
CDR3aa: CASSKPSGRVNEQFF

d_gene: TRBD2
j_gene: TRBJ2-7
v_gene: TRBV4-1
CDR3aa: CASSRGTSGGAVGEQYF

d_gene: -
j_gene: TRBJ1-1
v_gene: TRBV5-4
CDR3aa: CASSFQRDTEAFF

d_gene: -
j_gene: TRBJ1-5
v_gene: TRBV28
CDR3aa: CASMVVGNQPQHF

d_gene: -
j_gene: TRBJ2-5
v_gene: TRBV5-8
CDR3aa: CASSMTPRETQYF

d_gene: TRBD1
j_gene: TRBJ1-2
v_gene: TRBV5-1
CDR3aa: CASSPGGGGDYGYTF

d_gene: TRBD2
j_gene: TRBJ2-7
v_gene: TRBV10-3
CDR3aa: CATSKRENEQYF

d_gene: -
j_gene: TRBJ1-6
v_gene: TRBV9
CDR3aa: CASSVVDSYSPLHF

d_gene: TRBD2
j_gene: TRBJ2-7
v_gene: TRBV19
CDR3aa: CASSPGTSGGAGQYF

d_gene: TRBD2
j_gene: TRBJ2-2
v_gene: TRBV30
CDR3aa: CAWRGPSGTGELFF

d_gene: -
j_gene: TRBJ2-1
v_gene: TRBV18
CDR3aa: CASSPGGAPYNEQFF